This record concerns one TCR beta chain sequence. Its antigen is still unknown. No base quality information exists; no much larger clone differs at one position. The data belong to a study of blood T cell repertoires in COVID-19 (dated by TCRdb to 2018 to 2021). Concerning the study at large: Recovered participants in ImmuneRACE Cohort 3 were defined as having two consecutive negative NP/OP PCR tests, clearance from a healthcare professional, or resolution of symptoms. Samples covering the acute and convalescent phases of COVID-19 were provided by collaborators in the United States, Italy and Spain. The material from the prospective study consisted of cDNA or gDNA derived from T cells, B-cell-depleted T cells, or PBMCs. Deeply sampled blood TCRbeta repertoires from subjects exposed to, actively infected with, or recovered from COVID-19 were included in the dataset. The repertoires were released in a freely available public database meant as a resource for research on the immune response to SARS-CoV-2. Samples were obtained from the ongoing ImmuneRACE study (first 160 participants) and from about 1,300 subjects provided by 6 global collaborators. The sample metadata nearly always contained a de-identified subject ID, COVID-19 status, age in years and sex. Where HLA class I and class II types were available, the types were taken from metadata supplied by the sample provider, not from assay-based typing. Broad study findings and their caveats: The amount of clinical and demographic metadata varied by source and participant and was provided uncurated.

Enrolling through a virtual design, the prospective study's participants ranged in age from about 18 to 89 years and lived across some 23 United States geographic areas. To assign participants to cohorts, the prospective study relied on clinical history that participants themselves reported in a screening survey and a study questionnaire. Each participant in the prospective study had whole blood, serum and a nasopharyngeal or oropharyngeal swab collected by mobile phlebotomists. Over a roughly 2-month period, participants in the prospective study had the option of providing additional blood draws and questionnaires. Before DNA extraction, prospective study blood samples were shipped either frozen or at room temperature. TCRbeta CDR3 regions were amplified from genomic DNA using the immunoSEQ Assay, a bias-controlled multiplex PCR. In the original analysis: Nucleated cell counts per sample were estimated from amplification of reference gene primers within the assay. Sequence reads were collapsed and filtered to measure the absolute abundance of every unique TCRbeta CDR3 rearrangement. Productive Simpson clonality was computed per sample as the square root of Simpson's diversity index over productive rearrangements. This immuneACCESS table, as held by TCRdb, lists in-frame sequences with V and J called but not all clones. Of the missing ones, under half trace to an unresolved V gene in checked studies; the others have no known cause. V, J and clone size are those of that table, while D and trimming were read from the DNA. This sample lists about 200,000 clones; 70% to 90% were detected once. Jointly, the top ten make up around 24% of the sample.

The CDR3 covers 15 residues, taking in both the cysteine and the phenylalanine. Only the CDR3 DNA stays, 45 bases, in frame from base 1. The junction shows trimming of 6 bases on V and 7 bases on J, plus 22 bases between the germline ends. Sequences SGDLS (CDR1) and YYNGEE (CDR2) are obtained from the germline V gene. Sequencing used PBMCs or T cells enriched from blood (not recorded which). This receptor chain uses TRBV9 and TRBJ2-5, and possibly TRBD2, on 6 matching bases. The clonotype originates from a woman aged 40 to 50 in a cohort exposed to, infected with or recovered from COVID-19 (not recorded which). CDR3 protein: CASTKEQRRGGTQYF. In nucleotide form, the sequence is TGTGCCAGCACCAAAGAACAGCGGAGGGGTGGGACCCAGTACTTC.